In its sample, the clone carrying this T cell receptor (beta chain) was seen a few times. The data originate from a study of early T cells in non-severe SARS-CoV-2 infection. Study context: Alpha and beta chains were unpaired, from unsorted whole-blood bulk RNA.

CDR1 and CDR2 (germline): LGHNA, YSLEER. This CDR3 is 14 amino acids long. V lost 4 bases to trimming and J lost 3 bases, with 13 bases between them. Tagging with unique molecular identifiers was applied to individual cDNA molecules. TCRdb independently ran MiXCR on the 5' RACE reads; one entry per CDR3 protein. The sample records 25,000 to 30,000 distinct CDR3 sequences, roughly 5% being singletons. Source material: whole blood. The chain combines TRBV4-3 with TRBJ2-7, with D perhaps TRBD1 (5 bases). The source of this sequence is an adult who was a healthcare worker with PCR-confirmed SARS-CoV-2 infection or an uninfected control (not recorded which). CDR3 sequence reads: CASSPQTVGYEQYF. DNA for the CDR3: TGCGCCAGCAGCCCGCAGACAGTGGGCTACGAGCAGTACTTC.